Listed below are T cell receptor beta chains from one sample, sequenced in a study of shared clonotypes between healthy human individuals. TCRdb keeps only in-frame clones here, not all; method: immunoSEQ multiplex PCR. Among about 2 million clones listed, approximately 94% were seen once. Sequences were obtained from naive CD8+ T cells sorted from blood. These receptor sequences come from a man younger than 35 in good health. Both conserved end residues are part of each CDR3. D genes are given only for firm matches. Where a row states a size, it is once, few, many or the class of an expanded clone; other rows omit it.

abundance	d_gene	j_gene	v_gene	len	CDR3nt	CDR3aa
-	-	TRBJ1-3	TRBV11-2	15	TGTGCCAGCAGCCTGTGGACAGCCTCTGGAAACACCATATATTTT	CASSLWTASGNTIYF
-	-	TRBJ1-1	TRBV29-1	12	TGCAGCGCCGAGGCGGGGCACACTGAAGCTTTCTTT	CSAEAGHTEAFF
-	TRBD1	TRBJ2-7	TRBV7-9	14	TGTGCCAGCCACCCGGGACAGAGCTACTACGAGCAGTACTTC	CASHPGQSYYEQYF
-	TRBD1	TRBJ1-2	TRBV5-6	14	TGTGCCAGCAGCTTGGGGACAGGGGGCTATGGCTACACCTTC	CASSLGTGGYGYTF
-	-	TRBJ2-7	TRBV9	12	TGTGCCAGCAGCGTAGACGGTGGGGAGCAGTACTTC	CASSVDGGEQYF
-	-	TRBJ2-5	TRBV30	16	TGTGCCTGGAGTGTAGATGATGAGGGGTCATGGGAGACCCAGTACTTC	CAWSVDDEGSWETQYF
-	TRBD2	TRBJ2-7	TRBV7-9	17	TGTGCCAGCAGCTTAGTTTTGGGACTAGCCTCCTTCGACGAGCAGTACTTC	CASSLVLGLASFDEQYF
-	-	TRBJ1-1	TRBV9	13	TGTGCCAGCAGCTCTGGACATCCCGGCGGGGCTTTCTTT	CASSSGHPGGAFF
-	TRBD1	TRBJ1-1	TRBV28	17	TGTGCCAGCAGTTTACGGGAACAGGGGGCCGAGAACACTGAAGCTTTCTTT	CASSLREQGAENTEAFF
-	TRBD2	TRBJ2-3	TRBV11-2	15	TGTGCCAGCAGCTTGACTAGCGGGGCTTCCAATACGCAGTATTTT	CASSLTSGASNTQYF
once	TRBD2	TRBJ2-3	TRBV7-2	16	TGTGCCAGCAGCCCCATCACGGGACTAGCAAAAGATACGCAGTATTTT	CASSPITGLAKDTQYF